This T cell receptor beta chain appears in the sequencing data of a study of cytomegalovirus exposure and HLA in healthy donors. Overall study: Within an early data release were 85 million or so unique TCRs drawn from HLA-typed donors. Study outcomes and limitations: TCR sequences were mostly rare, though some public TCRs occurred in many donors.

Primers for the PCR totalled 60 Vbeta and 13 Jbeta. Some clones are missing from TCRdb's copy, which holds only in-frame ones; the method was immunoSEQ multiplex PCR. The data show under 200,000 clones, around three quarters seen once. The CDR3 totals 15 residues. After removal of 1 base from V and 6 bases from J, the junction contained 3 bases not matched to a gene. Looked up from germline, CDR1 is KGHSH and CDR2 is LQKENI. About this clone itself: As yet, its antigen is unknown.

Sequencing was carried out using PBMCs. This TCR was recovered from a woman between 45 and 65 years old in good health and CMV-seropositive. The chain couples TRBV18 to TRBJ2-2, with TRBD2 identical over 9 bases. The CDR3 coding sequence is TGTGCCAGCTCACCACGCGGGAGGGCCGCCGGGGAGCTGTTTTTT. Translating gives CASSPRGRAAGELFF.